One sample yielded the 2 T cell receptor beta chains listed below, sequenced in a study of control samples from healthy donors and cancer patients. The assay was immunoSEQ multiplex PCR, and TCRdb's table has in-frame clones only and misses some. Of 90,000 to 110,000 clones in the sample, 90% were seen once. Sequencing was performed on blood. Receptor source: a human donor in good health. The donor label of this sample is uncertain.

In DNA, the CDR3 is TGTGCCAGCAGTGGGCGGACAGGGGGCAATCAGCCCCAGCATTTT. This encodes CASSGRTGGNQPQHF. The genes are TRBV2 and TRBJ1-5, with 9 bases aligning to TRBD1. The ends lost 4 bases at V and 2 bases at J; junction bases unmatched: 3. Germline CDR1 is SNHLY and CDR2 is FYNNEI. There are 15 residues in the CDR3.

This chain joins TRBV5-1 and TRBJ2-1; 11 bases are a match to TRBD2. Germline V CDR1 and CDR2: SGHRS, YFSETQ. Unmatched junction bases numbered 3, after V lost 3 bases and J lost 7 bases. The length of the CDR3 is 14 residues. The CDR3 here is CASSWGTSGNEQFF. The DNA for the CDR3 is TGCGCCAGCAGCTGGGGGACTAGCGGAAATGAGCAGTTCTTC.